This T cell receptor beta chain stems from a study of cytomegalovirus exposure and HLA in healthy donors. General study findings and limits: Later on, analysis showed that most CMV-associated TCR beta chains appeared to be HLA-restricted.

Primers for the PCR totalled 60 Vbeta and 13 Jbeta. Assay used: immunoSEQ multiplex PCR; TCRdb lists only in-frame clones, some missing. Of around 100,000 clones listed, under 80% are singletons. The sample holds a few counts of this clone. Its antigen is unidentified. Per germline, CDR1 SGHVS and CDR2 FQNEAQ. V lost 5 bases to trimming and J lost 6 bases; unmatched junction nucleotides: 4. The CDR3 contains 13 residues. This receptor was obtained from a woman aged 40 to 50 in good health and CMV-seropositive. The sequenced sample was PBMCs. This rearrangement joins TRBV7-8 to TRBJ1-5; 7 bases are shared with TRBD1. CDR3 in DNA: TGTGCCAGCAGCCAGGACAGGAGTCAGCCCCAGCATTTT. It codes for CASSQDRSQPQHF. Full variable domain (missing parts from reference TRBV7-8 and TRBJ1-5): GAGVSQSPRYKVAKRGQDVALRCDPISGHVSLFWYQQALGQGPEFLTYFQNEAQLDKSGLPSDRFFAERPEGSVSTLKIQRTQQEDSAVYLCASSQDRSQPQHFGDGTRLSIL.